This TCR beta chain came from a study of CD8 T cells in Susac syndrome (dated by TCRdb to the late 2010s). Study-level background: Among the Susac syndrome patients who were sequenced, clinically active disease was present in roughly six and clinical remission was observed in under ten. At blood withdrawal, Susac syndrome patients were therapy-naive, treated with corticosteroids (with IVIg additionally given to some), or treated with IVIg alone. Repertoire sequencing was used to test whether CD8+ T cell activation and differentiation in Susac syndrome was antigen driven. Points the paper makes about the study in general: The number of individuals in the TCR sequencing and HLA analysis was acknowledged as relatively small. In the CD4+ T cell repertoire of Susac syndrome patients, clonal expansion was not detected.

Peripheral blood CD8+ and CD4+ T cells from healthy donors, Susac syndrome patients and multiple sclerosis patients were profiled by high-throughput TCR beta sequencing. The Susac syndrome patients fulfilled recently defined diagnostic criteria for either definite or probable disease. Bulk CD8+ and CD4+ T cells were purified by magnetic negative isolation, whereas CD8+ TEMRA cells were enriched by FACS. Blood was drawn into EDTA tubes, processed within 24 hours, and PBMCs were isolated by density gradient centrifugation. PBMCs intended for TCR sequencing were cryopreserved in liquid nitrogen and were subsequently thawed in a 37 degrees C water bath. Purity of sorted or isolated CD4+, CD8+ and CD8+ TEMRA cells was at least 90%. On this clonotype: The specificity of this receptor is unknown. Base qualities are not at hand, and no much larger clone is one base apart.

CDR1 and CDR2 were assigned from the germline V gene (reference sequence) as DFQATT and SNEGSKA. The CDR3 runs 14 amino acids, cysteine and phenylalanine included. Left in the record is the CDR3 DNA by itself, 42 bases read in frame from the first base. V was cut back by 5 bases and J by 4 bases, leaving a gap of 15 bases between them. RNA was extracted using the RNeasy kit, and roughly 0.45 to 1 ug of the RNA was reverse transcribed with random hexamers. The immunoSEQ multiplex PCR assay, which covers 54 Vbeta and 13 Jbeta segments, was used to amplify TCR beta CDR3 regions. Bias from PCR amplification was corrected by using a synthetic template baseline for primer optimization and for computational correction. Processing in the source paper ran as follows. Reads were assigned to V, D and J genes according to IMGT and analyzed in immunoSEQ Analyzer, with only productive sequences retained. To calculate clonality, Shannon entropy was normalized by log2 of the number of productive unique sequences and then subtracted from one. For each patient and control, public and private clones were evaluated among the 100 most prevalent clones. Susac-specific clones were defined as absent from healthy and MS cohorts, over a thousand published viral clones and other ImmuneACCESS disease sequences. In-frame beta chains were kept once TCRdb had trimmed the public reads at Q25 with fastp and called clones with MiXCR. Under each unique CDR3 protein, matching rows form one entry showing the most common genes and DNA. The V and J calls here are based on TCRdb, not the publication. Here the sample has 150,000 to 180,000 distinct CDR3 sequences; roughly 95% occur a single time. The ten most abundant clones make up about 0.16% of the sample.

The chain employs TRBV20-1 and TRBJ1-5; the D gene cannot be resolved reliably. This clonotype was obtained from a human donor with Susac syndrome. The sequenced sample consisted of CD4+ T cells from PBMCs. CDR3 loop: CSAQEGPRNQPQHF. The nucleotides read TGCAGTGCTCAGGAGGGTCCCCGGAATCAGCCCCAGCATTTT.